One and the same sample provided the 8 T cell receptor beta chains below, sequenced in a study of blood T cell repertoires in COVID-19. This table comes from immunoSEQ multiplex PCR, and its TCRdb copy is limited to in-frame clones, with some not included. The table shows about 150,000 clones, with about 89% occurring only once. What was sequenced was peripheral blood. The receptors were sampled from a man older than 75 with acute or convalescent COVID-19.

The chain employs TRBV7-2 and TRBJ2-2; a possible D gene is TRBD2 (7 bases). Trimming removed 5 bases from V and 0 bases from J, with 10 bases in between. The CDR3 is 15 amino acids. Per germline, CDR1 SGHTA and CDR2 FQGNSA. The CDR3 bases are TGTGCCAGCAGCAGGGGGGGCGCGAACACCGGGGAGCTGTTTTTT. This gives the protein CASSRGGANTGELFF.

The chain joins TRBV7-9 to TRBJ1-5, with D maybe TRBD1 (5 bases). CDR1 is SEHNR, CDR2 FQNEAQ, per germline (reference sequence). The CDR3 spans 14 residues. Trimming took 5 bases from V and 2 from J, leaving 10 bases between them. The DNA for the CDR3 is TGTGCCAGCAGCCCGGACACTGGCAATCAGCCCCAGCATTTT. Amino acid sequence: CASSPDTGNQPQHF.

The chain combines TRBV9 with TRBJ1-3; D is unclear. The CDR3 contains 13 residues. Germline lookup yields CDR1 SGDLS and CDR2 YYNGEE. Deletions cut 5 bases from V and 3 bases from J, with 9 bases between. CDR3 bases: TGTGCCAGCAGTTCGACATATGGAAACACCATATATTTT. Amino acids: CASSSTYGNTIYF.

The V call is TRBV5-4, the J call TRBJ1-3; D unresolved. This CDR3 spans 17 amino acids. Trimming cost V 0 bases and J 1 base, with 14 bases left between them. The V gene's germline CDR1 is SGHNT and CDR2 YYREEE (reference sequence). The CDR3 is CASSLDGNRGSGNTIYF. The CDR3 coding sequence is TGTGCCAGCAGCTTGGACGGGAATAGAGGGTCTGGAAACACCATATATTTT. Full variable domain (remainder filled in from reference TRBV5-4 and TRBJ1-3): ETGVTQSPTHLIKTRGQQVTLRCSSQSGHNTVSWYQQALGQGPQFIFQYYREEENGRGNFPPRFSGLQFPNYSSELNVNALELDDSALYLCASSLDGNRGSGNTIYFGEGSWLTVV.

The DNA for the CDR3 is TGTGCCAGCTCACCACCGTCCAGGGTTGGATACGAGCAGTACTTC. Amino acids: CASSPPSRVGYEQYF. The V gene is TRBV18, the J gene TRBJ2-7, with a possible D match to TRBD1 (5 bases). CDR1 is KGHSH, CDR2 LQKENI, per germline. CDR3 length equals 15 residues. V was shortened by 0 bases and J by 4 bases, with 13 bases between the two germline ends.

The J gene is TRBJ1-2, the V gene TRBV5-6, with a weak D call TRBD1 (5 bases). V lost 4 bases and J 4 bases, leaving 20 bases between the germline ends. CDR1 is SGHDT and CDR2 is YYEEEE in the germline V gene. This CDR3 comprises 16 residues. CDR3 DNA: TGTGCCAGCAGCCCCCGGGGGGGTGCTTCGGGCTATGGCTACACCTTC. As protein: CASSPRGGASGYGYTF.

This chain uses TRBV3-1 (or the pseudogene TRBV3-2) with TRBJ1-1, with TRBD1 as a possible D gene (5 bases). Germline V lookup: CDR1 LGHDT, CDR2 YNNKEL (reference sequence). The CDR3 loop spans 16 amino acids. Trimming pared 0 bases from V and 6 bases from J, leaving 17 bases between. The CDR3 nucleotides are TGTGCCAGCAGCCAAGAACTCCTGGGACTCAGGTCTGAAGCTTTCTTT. Translation gives CASSQELLGLRSEAFF.

J is TRBJ1-1 and V is TRBV3-1 (or the pseudogene TRBV3-2), with 9 positions matching TRBD1. Germline V gene sequence: CDR1 LGHDT, CDR2 YNNKEL (reference sequence). J gave up 7 bases and V 4 bases, and 7 bases lay outside the gene matches. The CDR3 is 14 amino acids. The CDR3: CASSPTGGRREAFF. In DNA, the CDR3 is TGTGCCAGCAGCCCGACAGGGGGGAGGCGTGAAGCTTTCTTT.